The 29 T cell receptor beta chains below were found in one sample sequenced in a study of shared clonotypes between healthy human individuals. The table came from immunoSEQ multiplex PCR; TCRdb's copy has only in-frame clones and leaves some out. The table shows around 1.5 million clones, with approximately 98% occurring only once. What was sequenced was naive CD4+ T cells sorted from blood. The subset here: CD45RA+ positively selected. All receptors derive from a man between 25 and 39 years old in good health.

V is TRBV14 and J is TRBJ2-1; no clear D. The CDR3 is 15 amino acids. CDR1 is SGHDN and CDR2 is FVKESK in the germline V gene. V lost 0 bases to trimming and J lost 9 bases, with 15 bases between them. CDR3 sequence: CASSQETRRMGEQFF. The DNA for the CDR3 is TGTGCCAGCAGCCAAGAGACGAGACGGATGGGTGAGCAGTTCTTC. Complete variable domain (other parts from reference TRBV14 and TRBJ2-1): EAGVTQFPSHSVIEKGQTVTLRCDPISGHDNLYWYRRVMGKEIKFLLHFVKESKQDESGMPNNRFLAERTGGTYSTLKVQPAELEDSGVYFCASSQETRRMGEQFFGPGTRLTVL.

The chain uses TRBV19 and TRBJ2-7; 7 bases are a match to TRBD1. The germline V gene encodes CDR1 LNHDA and CDR2 SQIVND (reference sequence). V lost 6 bases, J lost 3 bases, and 11 bases stayed unmatched. The CDR3 sequence is 15 residues long. In nucleotides, the CDR3 is TGTGCCAGTAGGCCCCAGGGACAGATCTACTACGAGCAGTACTTC. Translated: CASRPQGQIYYEQYF.

This clone was observed once. The chain combines TRBV7-3 with TRBJ2-1, with 13 positions matching TRBD2. The J segment lost 6 bases and the V segment lost 8 bases, leaving 16 bases of the junction unmatched. CDR1 SGHTA and CDR2 FQGTGA come from the germline V gene. This CDR3 is 18 amino acids long. The CDR3 loop reads CASVINSHGLAGVNEQFF. The CDR3 DNA is TGTGCCAGCGTAATTAATTCCCATGGACTAGCGGGAGTCAATGAGCAGTTCTTC.

This clone showed up just once. The rearrangement uses TRBV11-2 and TRBJ2-2, with 7 bases fitting TRBD1. Germline values: CDR1 SGHAT, CDR2 FQNNGV. There are 15 residues in the CDR3. V lost 6 bases and J lost 3; bases outside the gene matches: 7. Here the CDR3 reads CASSQTGYDTGELFF. CDR3 DNA sequence: TGTGCCAGCAGTCAGACAGGGTATGACACCGGGGAGCTGTTTTTT.

V usage is TRBV7-2 and J usage is TRBJ2-7, with unresolved D. Trimming cost V 3 bases and J 0 bases, with 12 bases left between them. Germline V gene sequence: CDR1 SGHTA, CDR2 FQGNSA. The CDR3 runs 15 residues. For the CDR3, the DNA is TGTGCCAGCAGCTTTTCCACCCAGAGCTCCTACGAGCAGTACTTC. Its translation: CASSFSTQSSYEQYF.

This chain connects TRBV11-3 to TRBJ2-7, with D maybe TRBD1 (6 bases). The CDR3 runs 15 residues. V lost 5 bases, J lost 2 bases, and 16 bases lay in between. CDR1 is SGHNT and CDR2 is YENEEA in the germline V gene. The CDR3 loop is CASSLRGTSPYEQYF. The CDR3 region has the DNA TGTGCCAGCAGCCTCAGGGGTACTAGTCCCTACGAGCAGTACTTC. The entire variable domain, with the rest obtained from reference TRBV11-3 and TRBJ2-7, is as follows: EAGVVQSPRYKIIEKKQPVAFWCNPISGHNTLYWYLQNLGQGPELLIRYENEEAVDDSQLPKDRFSAERLKGVDSTLKIQPAELGDSAVYLCASSLRGTSPYEQYFGPGTRLTVT.

V and J are TRBV14 and TRBJ2-6; D possibly matches TRBD1 or TRBD2 (5 bases each). Trimming stripped 4 bases from V and 1 base from J, with 11 bases between. CDR3 length equals 16 residues. CDR1 and CDR2 (germline): SGHDN, FVKESK. In DNA, the CDR3 is TGTGCCAGCAGCCCGGGACGGATATCTGGGGCCAACGTCCTGACTTTC. Its translation: CASSPGRISGANVLTF.

The gene calls are TRBV29-1 and TRBJ1-2; 7 bases align to TRBD1. The germline V gene encodes CDR1 SQVTM and CDR2 ANQGSEA. The CDR3 is 13 amino acids. The ends lost 8 bases at V and 5 bases at J; junction bases unmatched: 11. This CDR3 reads CSTRPGGPYGYTF. CDR3 DNA sequence: TGCAGCACCCGACCAGGGGGTCCTTATGGCTACACCTTC.

The chain is built from TRBV7-9 and TRBJ1-4; D perhaps matches TRBD1 (5 bases). The V gene lost 1 base and the J gene lost 0 bases, with 9 bases spanning the gap. Per the germline V gene, CDR1 is SEHNR and CDR2 is FQNEAQ (reference sequence). The length of the CDR3 is 16 residues. The chain's CDR3 is CASSLGEQATNEKLFF. In nucleotides, the CDR3 is TGTGCCAGCAGCTTAGGGGAACAGGCAACTAATGAAAAACTGTTTTTT.

V gene TRBV9 combines with J gene TRBJ2-7, with unresolved D. The CDR3 spans 14 residues. CDR1 and CDR2 from the germline V gene are SGDLS and YYNGEE. V shed 1 base and J shed 0 bases, with 8 bases lying between them. The CDR3 sequence: CASSVSLNSYEQYF. The CDR3 DNA reads TGTGCCAGCAGCGTATCGCTGAACTCCTACGAGCAGTACTTC.

This chain joins TRBV4-2 and TRBJ1-5, with D perhaps matching TRBD1 (5 bases). Trimming took off 4 bases at V and 4 bases at J, with 14 bases between the two ends. The CDR3 consists of 15 residues. From germline, CDR1 is LGHNA and CDR2 YNFKEQ. CDR3 in DNA: TGTGCCAGCAGCCCCGAGGAGGGGCCAAATCAGCCCCAGCATTTT. Its translation is CASSPEEGPNQPQHF.

Of note for this clone: Other DNA sequences from this sample encode an identical CDR3 as well. The gene calls are TRBV28 and TRBJ2-7; unclear D gene. Trimming removed 2 bases from V and 1 base from J, with 3 bases in between. This CDR3 is built from 12 residues. Per the germline V gene, CDR1 is MDHEN and CDR2 is SYDVKM. CDR3 amino acids: CASSLRSYEQYF. In DNA, the CDR3 is TGTGCCAGCAGTTTACGGTCCTACGAGCAGTACTTC.

This clone was recorded only once. This chain links TRBV7-2 with TRBJ2-7; 11 bases match TRBD2. Losses at the gene ends were 6 bases for V and 3 bases for J; bases not matched to a gene: 7. This CDR3 region has 15 residues. CDR1 and CDR2 from the germline V gene are SGHTA and FQGNSA. The CDR3 loop is CASSTSGSMIYEQYF. In DNA form, the CDR3 reads TGTGCCAGCAGTACTAGCGGGAGTATGATCTACGAGCAGTACTTC.

J is TRBJ1-1 and V is TRBV18; TRBD1 might be the D (5 bases). The CDR3 has 16 residues. Germline V CDR1 and CDR2: KGHSH, LQKENI. V lost 5 bases to trimming and J lost 4 bases, with 20 bases between them. This CDR3 reads CASSSLQPWGPTEAFF. The CDR3 nucleotides read TGTGCCAGCTCATCTTTACAGCCCTGGGGCCCCACTGAAGCTTTCTTT.

The rearrangement uses TRBV28 and TRBJ2-3; D not resolved. Trimming left V 6 bases short and J 2 bases short, with 9 bases between. In germline, CDR1 is MDHEN, CDR2 SYDVKM. The CDR3 runs 13 residues. CDR3 in DNA: TGTGCCAGCAGCCCCGGGCCCACAGATACGCAGTATTTT. Residues: CASSPGPTDTQYF.

The gene calls are TRBV5-4 and TRBJ2-7; TRBD1 is a possible D gene (6 bases). The germline V and J ends were trimmed by 0 bases and 6 bases, with 10 bases remaining between them. CDR1 is SGHNT, CDR2 YYREEE, per germline (reference sequence). This CDR3 spans 13 amino acids. This CDR3 reads CASSLAAGAEQYF. The CDR3 region has the DNA TGTGCCAGCAGCTTGGCGGCAGGGGCCGAGCAGTACTTC.

The gene calls are TRBV7-2 and TRBJ2-3; 12 nucleotides agree with TRBD1. CDR3 size: 16 residues. Germline CDR1 is SGHTA and CDR2 is FQGNSA. Trimming cost V 6 bases and J 7 bases; bases outside gene matches: 11. The CDR3 loop reads CASSRTGTGGRNTQYF. CDR3 nucleotides: TGTGCCAGCAGTCGTACCGGGACAGGGGGCCGTAATACGCAGTATTTT.

V and J are TRBV15 and TRBJ2-4; a possible D gene is TRBD1 (6 bases). Germline V gives CDR1 LNHNV, CDR2 YYDKDF (reference sequence). This CDR3 is 18 amino acids long. The V end lost 6 bases, the J end lost 0 bases, and 21 bases lay between the germline ends. The DNA of the CDR3 is TGTGCCACCAGGCCATTGAGCCGGACAGAGCTAGCCAAAAACATTCAGTACTTC. Translating it yields CATRPLSRTELAKNIQYF.

The chain employs TRBV18 and TRBJ1-3, with D possibly matching TRBD1 (5 bases). Trimming left V 0 bases short and J 0 bases short, with 12 bases between. CDR3 length: 17 amino acids. Germline V gene lookup returns CDR1 KGHSH and CDR2 LQKENI. Here the CDR3 reads CASSPPTATGSGNTIYF. The CDR3, as DNA: TGTGCCAGCTCACCACCGACGGCAACAGGCTCTGGAAACACCATATATTTT.

This clone appeared once. The V gene is TRBV15, the J gene TRBJ2-1, with 7 nucleotides matching TRBD1. This CDR3 spans 15 amino acids. Germline assignment: CDR1 LNHNV and CDR2 YYDKDF (reference sequence). With V trimmed by 0 bases and J by 7 bases, 6 bases remained unmatched. Written as DNA, the CDR3 is TGTGCCACCAGCAGAGAGTACGAGGGGGCTAATGAGCAGTTCTTC. Amino acids: CATSREYEGANEQFF.

The genes are TRBV5-4 and TRBJ2-7, with D tentatively TRBD1 or TRBD2 (5 bases each). V dropped 4 bases and J dropped 4 bases, with 15 bases sitting between them. The CDR3 totals 14 residues. The germline CDR1 and CDR2 sequences are SGHNT and YYREEE (reference sequence). This CDR3 is CASSIRQPGYEQYF. For the CDR3, the DNA is TGTGCCAGCAGCATTAGACAGCCGGGATACGAGCAGTACTTC.

This clone was seen a single time. The genes are TRBV2 and TRBJ1-1; D is unresolved. CDR3 length equals 14 residues. V shed 8 bases and J shed 3 bases, with 16 bases lying between them. Germline values: CDR1 SNHLY, CDR2 FYNNEI. CDR3 DNA: TGTGCCAGCCAGGAATACGGAGGTTACACTGAAGCTTTCTTT. It yields the protein CASQEYGGYTEAFF.

The chain joins TRBV14 to TRBJ2-3; D not resolved. In germline, CDR1 is SGHDN, CDR2 FVKESK. V dropped 2 bases and J dropped 2 bases, with 11 bases sitting between them. CDR3 length equals 15 residues. As DNA, the CDR3 is TGTGCCAGCAGCCAAATTTCAGGTTACACAGATACGCAGTATTTT. Amino acid sequence: CASSQISGYTDTQYF.

The rearrangement uses TRBV9 and TRBJ2-2, with 12 bases that match TRBD2. CDR1 SGDLS and CDR2 YYNGEE come from the germline V gene. V lost 4 bases and J lost 5; bases outside the gene matches: 6. This CDR3 region has 16 residues. As DNA, the CDR3 is TGTGCCAGCAGCTCGCGGACTAGCGGGAAAACCGGGGAGCTGTTTTTT. Residues: CASSSRTSGKTGELFF.

V usage is TRBV2 and J usage is TRBJ1-5, with D maybe TRBD1 (6 bases). Germline V gene sequence: CDR1 SNHLY, CDR2 FYNNEI. This CDR3 comprises 14 residues. The germline V and J ends were trimmed by 2 bases and 7 bases, with 12 bases remaining between them. The CDR3, as DNA: TGTGCCAGCAGTGAACAGGGGATGGGCCAGCCCCAGCATTTT. This encodes CASSEQGMGQPQHF. Looking up the rest from reference TRBV2 and TRBJ1-5 gives the full variable domain: EPEVTQTPSHQVTQMGQEVILRCVPISNHLYFYWYRQILGQKVEFLVSFYNNEISEKSEIFDDQFSVERPDGSNFTLKIRSTKLEDSAMYFCASSEQGMGQPQHFGDGTRLSIL.

Concerning this clone itself: The sample has other DNA sequences that encode this CDR3 too. This chain links TRBV27 with TRBJ1-1; 7 bases map to TRBD1. This CDR3 is 13 amino acids long. Germline-derived CDR1 and CDR2 are MNHEY and SMNVEV (reference sequence). J gave up 1 base and V 6 bases, and 2 bases lay outside the gene matches. CDR3 amino acids: CASRGTANTEAFF. For the CDR3, the DNA is TGTGCCAGCAGAGGGACAGCGAACACTGAAGCTTTCTTT.

The CDR3 DNA is TGTGCCAGCAGCGTCGGAGGGACGGGTGGCTACACCTTC. Encoded protein: CASSVGGTGGYTF. The chain is built from TRBV9 and TRBJ1-2; possibly TRBD1 for D (5 bases). CDR1 is SGDLS, CDR2 YYNGEE, per germline. V lost 2 bases and J 7 bases, leaving 12 bases between the germline ends. CDR3 length: 13 residues.

The V gene is TRBV28, the J gene TRBJ2-3; a weak D match, TRBD1 (5 bases). V dropped 3 bases and J dropped 2 bases, with 9 bases sitting between them. The CDR3 is 14 residues long. Germline V gene data show CDR1 as MDHEN and CDR2 as SYDVKM. In DNA form, the CDR3 reads TGTGCCAGCAGTTTTCCAGGGCCCACAGATACGCAGTATTTT. Translated: CASSFPGPTDTQYF.

V is TRBV28 and J is TRBJ1-2; possible D gene TRBD1, 5 bases. Germline CDR1 MDHEN, CDR2 SYDVKM. Trimming removed 3 bases from V and 2 bases from J, with 13 bases in between. This CDR3 comprises 15 residues. For the CDR3, the DNA is TGTGCCAGCAGTTTCTCCGGGACTTCCAACTATGGCTACACCTTC. Protein: CASSFSGTSNYGYTF.